Each of the 2 T cell receptor beta chains below was sequenced from the same sample in a study of T cell responses to AZD1222 COVID-19 vaccine. This table comes from immunoSEQ multiplex PCR, and its TCRdb copy is limited to in-frame clones, with some not included. The sample holds more than 95,000 clones, approximately 93% seen once. Material: peripheral blood, obtained on day 0 of AZD1222 vaccination. The receptors here all came from an adult in good health.

A single count supports this clone. The V and J genes are TRBV11-2 and TRBJ2-1; 8 bases match TRBD2. The germline gives CDR1 SGHAT, CDR2 FQNNGV. After removal of 4 bases from V and 5 bases from J, the junction contained 10 bases not matched to a gene. This CDR3 comprises 16 residues. CDR3 loop: CASSYTRTSLNNEQFF. DNA of the CDR3: TGTGCCAGCAGCTACACCAGGACTAGCTTAAACAATGAGCAGTTCTTC.

This rearrangement joins TRBV28 to TRBJ1-5; D is ambiguous. V lost 0 bases, J lost 4 bases, and 4 bases lay in between. The CDR3 has 13 amino acids. Germline V gene data show CDR1 as MDHEN and CDR2 as SYDVKM. CDR3 bases: TGTGCCAGCAGTTTATGGACTAATCAGCCCCAGCATTTT. It translates to CASSLWTNQPQHF.